This TCR beta chain stems from a study of T cell responses to AZD1222 COVID-19 vaccine. Findings and caveats of the study: It was only 6 or 7 AZD1222 recipients who were seropositive at baseline.

Trimming stripped 6 bases from V and 2 bases from J, with 19 bases between. CDR1 MDHEN and CDR2 SYDVKM come from the germline V gene. The CDR3 is made up of 16 amino acids. Sequencing used immunoSEQ multiplex PCR; TCRdb keeps in-frame clones, though not all of them. The table includes 130,000 to 150,000 clones, about 86% detected once. In regard to this clone: Antigen: not known.

J is TRBJ1-1 and V is TRBV28; the D gene is possibly TRBD1 (5 bases). This sequence originates from an adult who received the AZD1222 COVID-19 vaccine. Sequencing used peripheral blood, obtained 28 days after the second AZD1222 dose. As DNA, the CDR3 is TGTGCCAGCAGGCACGCTGGACGGGGCCAAAACACTGAAGCTTTCTTT. Its protein is CASRHAGRGQNTEAFF.